These T cell receptor beta chains were read from a single sample in a study of control samples from healthy donors and cancer patients. The method was immunoSEQ multiplex PCR; TCRdb's version includes in-frame clones alone and lacks a portion of them. Among some 40,000 clones listed, about 94% were seen once. The sample consisted of blood. Receptor source: a man in his fifties or sixties in good health. CDR3s include the opening cysteine and the closing phenylalanine or tryptophan. A D gene is named only where the DNA matches it firmly.

j_call d_call cdr3_length v_call cdr3_aa
TRBJ2-1 - 15 TRBV29-1 CSASETLHSYNEQFF
TRBJ2-1 TRBD1 16 TRBV11-3 CASSSRQGAWGNEQFF
TRBJ2-1 - 16 TRBV24-1 CATSDLALDSYNEQFF
TRBJ1-5 - 14 TRBV2 CASRPWDGNQPQHF
TRBJ1-4 - 13 TRBV29-1 CSVGRSVGEKLFF
TRBJ1-2 - 14 TRBV6-5 CASSDSSRDYGYTF
TRBJ2-1 TRBD2 15 TRBV25-1 CASTPATSGRGEQFF
TRBJ2-5 TRBD2 16 TRBV3-1/TRBV3-2 CASSRGGLAGHETQYF
TRBJ2-7 - 13 TRBV27 CASSGYRGGEQYF
TRBJ2-6 - 17 TRBV7-9 CASSRGGRSLGANVLTF
TRBJ1-1 - 16 TRBV7-8 CASSHLATPGGTEAFF
TRBJ2-7 - 13 TRBV6-6 CASSQGPWVEQYF
TRBJ2-1 TRBD2 17 TRBV10-3 CAISVSLAGGIENEQFF
TRBJ2-7 TRBD2 18 TRBV4-1 CASSQDKRLAGGDREQYF
TRBJ2-7 - 12 TRBV28 CASRVTGREQYF
TRBJ1-5 - 14 TRBV7-8 CASSPTQGNQPQHF
TRBJ1-2 - 18 TRBV19 CASRPISGSSPLNYGYTF
TRBJ1-6 - 14 TRBV12-5 CASGLNAGNSPLHF
TRBJ2-3 TRBD1 16 TRBV18 CASSPPGQGWEDTQYF
TRBJ2-5 TRBD2 13 TRBV5-4 CAIPGLQQETQYF
TRBJ2-1 TRBD2 14 TRBV6-2/TRBV6-3 CASSLASGLNEQFF
TRBJ2-5 - 15 TRBV9 CASSVVPGTQETQYF
TRBJ1-1 - 13 TRBV12-3/TRBV12-4 CASSSILATEAFF
TRBJ1-1 - 12 TRBV25-1 CASQGSSTEAFF
TRBJ2-2 - 15 TRBV24-1 CATSEAGRYTGELFF